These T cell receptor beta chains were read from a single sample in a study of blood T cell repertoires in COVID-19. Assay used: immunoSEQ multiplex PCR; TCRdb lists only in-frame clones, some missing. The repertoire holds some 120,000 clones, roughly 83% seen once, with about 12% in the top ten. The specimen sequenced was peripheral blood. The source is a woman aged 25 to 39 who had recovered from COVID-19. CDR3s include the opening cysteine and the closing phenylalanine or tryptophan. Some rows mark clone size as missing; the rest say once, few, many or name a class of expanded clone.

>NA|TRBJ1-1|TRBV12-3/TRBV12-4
CASSAGTHTEAFF
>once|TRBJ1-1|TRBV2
CASNEPIGNTEAFF
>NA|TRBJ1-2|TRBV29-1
CSVGPEGGFNYGYTF
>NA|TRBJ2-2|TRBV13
CASSLLSGELFF
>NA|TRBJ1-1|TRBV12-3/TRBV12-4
CASSLNRNTEAFF
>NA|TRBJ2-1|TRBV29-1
CSVGLGQGSYNEQFF
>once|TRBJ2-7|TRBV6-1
CASSEWVKTGLDLYEQYF
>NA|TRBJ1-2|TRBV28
CASTIPERGGYGYTF
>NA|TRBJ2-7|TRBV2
CASTIAGTLYEQYF
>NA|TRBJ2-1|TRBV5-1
CASSLELANYNEQFF
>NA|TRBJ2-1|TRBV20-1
CSASWRRSYNEQFF
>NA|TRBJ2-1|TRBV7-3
CASSLTSGGLRNEQFF
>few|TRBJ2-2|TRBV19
CASRRGEYTGELFF
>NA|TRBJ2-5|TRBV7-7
CASSPFQTQYF
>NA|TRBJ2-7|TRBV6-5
CASSYSRVAGPQYF
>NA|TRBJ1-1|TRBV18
CASSPTQATEAFF
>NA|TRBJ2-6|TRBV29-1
CSEGQGSGANVLTF
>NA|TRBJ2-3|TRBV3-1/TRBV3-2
CASSQRTGPDTQYF
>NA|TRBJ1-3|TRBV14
CASSQRERSGNTIYF
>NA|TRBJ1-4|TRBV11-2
CASRGTAGEKLFF
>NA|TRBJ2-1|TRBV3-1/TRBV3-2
CASSPRYGTSGNNEQFF
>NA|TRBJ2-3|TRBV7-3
CASSRGTSGTDTQYF
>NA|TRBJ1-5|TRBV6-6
CASSYSSGTNQPQHF
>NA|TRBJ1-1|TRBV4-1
CASSQETSVNTEAFF
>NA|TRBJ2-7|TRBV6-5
CASSLGPTYEQYF
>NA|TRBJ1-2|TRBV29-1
CSVERPGTGTNYGYTF
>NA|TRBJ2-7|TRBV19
CASSIERGHHEQYF
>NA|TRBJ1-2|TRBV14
CASSQEFSRVGYTF
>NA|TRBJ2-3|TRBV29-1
CSVAIRGASGGSPDTQYF